The 10 T cell receptor beta chains below come from one sample, sequenced in a study of T cells in Graves' hyperthyroidism and ophthalmopathy. Amplified TCR beta CDR3 regions came from RNA transcripts. The TCR CDR3 first-round RT-PCR relied on the HTBI primer set. TCRdb independently ran MiXCR on the multiplex PCR reads; one entry per CDR3 protein. In the table there are a few hundred thousand distinct CDR3 sequences, roughly 13% of which are singletons. Source material: blood. The receptors were sampled from a young woman with Graves' hyperthyroidism.

This clonotype was seen a handful of times. V usage is TRBV6-1 and J usage is TRBJ1-1; maybe TRBD1 (5 bases). Germline V gives CDR1 MNHNS, CDR2 SASEGT. V dropped 5 bases and J dropped 1 base, with 11 bases sitting between them. The CDR3 is made up of 14 amino acids. The CDR3 loop is CASSSDRPNTEAFF. DNA of the CDR3: TGTGCCAGCAGTTCCGACAGACCGAACACTGAAGCTTTCTTT.

This clonotype was seen a few times. The chain combines TRBV4-2 with TRBJ2-7; TRBD1 matches 10 bases. This CDR3 contains 16 residues. Losses at the gene ends were 0 bases for V and 1 base for J; bases not matched to a gene: 3. The V gene's germline CDR1 is LGHNA and CDR2 YNFKEQ. The CDR3 region is CASSQEGTGVSYEQYF. The CDR3 nucleotides are TGTGCCAGCAGCCAAGAGGGGACAGGGGTATCCTACGAGCAGTACTTC.

This chain joins TRBV5-6 and TRBJ2-1; 8 bases line up with TRBD2. CDR1 and CDR2 from the germline V gene are SGHDT and YYEEEE. The CDR3 sequence is 17 residues long. The trim removed 0 bases at V and 6 bases at J, leaving 11 bases unmatched. The CDR3 DNA follows: TGTGCCAGCAGCTTGGCTTCTAGCGGGCGCCGTACCAATGAGCAGTTCTTC. Its translation is CASSLASSGRRTNEQFF.

The gene calls are TRBV24-1 and TRBJ1-5, with 7 positions matching TRBD1. The CDR3 totals 18 residues. CDR1 KGHDR and CDR2 SFDVKD come from the germline V gene. With 5 bases clipped from V and 0 bases from J, the junction kept 12 bases outside the gene matches. For the CDR3, the DNA is TGTGCCACCAGTGCTGGGGTTCGGACAGGTTATAGCAATCAGCCCCAGCATTTT. Translation: CATSAGVRTGYSNQPQHF.

This clonotype was observed many times. The chain recombines TRBV20-1 with TRBJ2-7; tentative D call: TRBD2 (6 bases). CDR1 is DFQATT, CDR2 SNEGSKA, per germline (reference sequence). This CDR3 is 13 amino acids long. V was clipped by 1 base and J by 2 bases, with 9 bases between them. The chain's CDR3 is CSARVGGTYEQYF. The CDR3 DNA reads TGCAGTGCTAGAGTGGGGGGAACCTACGAGCAGTACTTC.

In its sample, this clonotype was seen many times. The chain is built from TRBV29-1 and TRBJ1-1; 9 bases are a match to TRBD1. The CDR3 has 14 amino acids. The junction had 7 bases not matched to a gene; V was cut back by 6 bases and J by 2 bases. The germline CDR1 and CDR2 sequences are SQVTM and ANQGSEA. The CDR3 here is CSVLRQGVNTEAFF. In DNA, the CDR3 is TGCAGCGTGCTCAGACAGGGGGTTAACACTGAAGCTTTCTTT. The complete variable domain, with remaining parts taken from reference TRBV29-1 and TRBJ1-1, reads SAVISQKPSRDICQRGTSLTIQCQVDSQVTMMFWYRQQPGQSLTLIATANQGSEATYESGFVIDKFPISRPNLTFSTLTVSNMSPEDSSIYLCSVLRQGVNTEAFFGQGTRLTVV.

The gene calls are TRBV7-6 and TRBJ2-3; D not certain. The CDR3 has 16 amino acids. V lost 1 base, J lost 2 bases, and 13 bases lay in between. Germline-derived CDR1 and CDR2 are SGHVS and FNYEAQ. This chain's CDR3 is CASSLGVGRFTDTQYF. The CDR3 nucleotides are TGTGCCAGCAGCTTAGGGGTGGGCAGGTTCACAGATACGCAGTATTTT.

Only a few counts were recorded for this clonotype. The chain links TRBV5-6 to TRBJ2-3; D remains ambiguous. Germline assignment: CDR1 SGHDT and CDR2 YYEEEE. Trimming cost V 1 base and J 2 bases, with 8 bases left between them. This CDR3 contains 14 residues. The CDR3 coding sequence is TGTGCCAGCAGCTTGTTGCCAGCCACAGATACGCAGTATTTT. Translation: CASSLLPATDTQYF.

This chain joins TRBV7-3 and TRBJ2-2, with D perhaps assigned TRBD1 or TRBD2 (7 bases each). This CDR3 is built from 17 residues. Germline CDR1 and CDR2: SGHTA and FQGTGA. V was trimmed by 5 bases and J by 3 bases, leaving 19 bases between them. The CDR3 region has the DNA TGTGCCAGCAGCCTCCTGTGGGGAGGGGGCCACACCGGGGAGCTGTTTTTT. It codes for CASSLLWGGGHTGELFF.

This clonotype has at least ten counts. The chain links TRBV7-2 to TRBJ1-5; tentatively, D is TRBD1 (5 bases). The CDR3 runs 14 residues. Looked up from germline, CDR1 is SGHTA and CDR2 is FQGNSA. V lost 1 base and J 5 bases, leaving 9 bases between the germline ends. The CDR3 reads CASSLDGGDQPQHF. As DNA, the CDR3 is TGTGCCAGCAGCTTAGATGGGGGGGATCAGCCCCAGCATTTT. The whole variable domain, remainder taken from reference TRBV7-2 and TRBJ1-5, is GAGVSQSPSNKVTEKGKDVELRCDPISGHTALYWYRQSLGQGLEFLIYFQGNSAPDKSGLPSDRFSAERTGGSVSTLTIQRTQQEDSAVYLCASSLDGGDQPQHFGDGTRLSIL.